This T cell receptor (beta chain) was sequenced for a study of monozygotic twins with inflammatory bowel disease. Study findings and constraints: Clonotype sharing was lower in IBD patients than healthy twins, most markedly with disease activity.

TCR libraries each used approximately 3,200 ng of total RNA. After re-calling the 5' RACE reads, TCRdb lists one entry per CDR3 protein, DNA absent. The sample holds 90,000 to 110,000 distinct CDR3 sequences. The CDR3 sequence is 12 residues long. From germline, CDR1 is SGHKS and CDR2 YYEKEE (reference sequence). On this clonotype itself: Its antigen is undetermined.

Specimen: blood. This chain uses TRBV5-5 with TRBJ1-5. The receptor's source is a human donor with ulcerative colitis or Crohn's disease, or a healthy co-twin of an affected twin (not recorded which). The CDR3 here is CASSFINQPQHF.